Below, one T cell receptor beta chain is given with its context. The entry originates in a study of CXCR3-negative and CXCR3-positive naive CD8 T cells. In germline, CDR1 is SQVTM, CDR2 ANQGSEA. This CDR3 contains 12 residues. UMI-labeled 5' RACE yielded the TRB cDNA libraries. TCRdb re-called the 5' RACE reads, yielding one record per CDR3 amino acid sequence without DNA. The table for this sample gives 45,000 to 60,000 distinct CDR3 sequences. Sequencing used naive CXCR3- CD8+ T cells from blood. Subset meaning: CD45RO-CCR7+CD27+CD95- naive CD8+ T cells lacking CXCR3 (TNR3-). The TCR originated in a human donor in good health. Some clones in this sample may be carry-over from other donors' samples. V usage is TRBV29-1 and J usage is TRBJ2-7; TCRdb's assignment of TRBD1 cannot be checked, as there is no DNA. The CDR3 protein is CSVGDREYEQYF.